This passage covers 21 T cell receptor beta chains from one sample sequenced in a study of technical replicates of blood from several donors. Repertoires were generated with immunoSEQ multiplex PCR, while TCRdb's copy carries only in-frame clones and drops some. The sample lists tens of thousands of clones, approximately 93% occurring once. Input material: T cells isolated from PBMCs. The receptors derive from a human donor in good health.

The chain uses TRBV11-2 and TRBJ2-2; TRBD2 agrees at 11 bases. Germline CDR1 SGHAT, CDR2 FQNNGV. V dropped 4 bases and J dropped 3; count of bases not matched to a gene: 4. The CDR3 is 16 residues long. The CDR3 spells CASSSLAGADTGELFF. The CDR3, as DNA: TGTGCCAGCAGCTCACTAGCGGGGGCCGACACCGGGGAGCTGTTTTTT. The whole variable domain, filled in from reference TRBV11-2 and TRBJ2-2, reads EAGVAQSPRYKIIEKRQSVAFWCNPISGHATLYWYQQILGQGPKLLIQFQNNGVVDDSQLPKDRFSAERLKGVDSTLKIQPAKLEDSAVYLCASSSLAGADTGELFFGEGSRLTVL.

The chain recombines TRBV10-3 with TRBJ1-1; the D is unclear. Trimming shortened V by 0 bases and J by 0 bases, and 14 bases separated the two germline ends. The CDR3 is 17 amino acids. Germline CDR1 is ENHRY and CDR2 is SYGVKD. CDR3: CAISESRRRDMNTEAFF. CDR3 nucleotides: TGTGCCATCAGTGAGTCGAGGAGACGCGATATGAACACTGAAGCTTTCTTT.

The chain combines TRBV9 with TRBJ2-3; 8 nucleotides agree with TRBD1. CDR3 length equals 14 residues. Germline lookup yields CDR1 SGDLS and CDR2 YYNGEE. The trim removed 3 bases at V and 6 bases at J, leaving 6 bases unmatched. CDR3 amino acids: CASSARTGTDTQYF. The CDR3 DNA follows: TGTGCCAGCAGCGCGAGGACAGGGACCGATACGCAGTATTTT.

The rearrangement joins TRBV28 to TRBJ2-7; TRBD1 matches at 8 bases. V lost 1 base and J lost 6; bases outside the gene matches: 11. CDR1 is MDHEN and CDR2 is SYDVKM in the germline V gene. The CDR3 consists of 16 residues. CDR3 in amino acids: CASSLSAGGGSPEQYF. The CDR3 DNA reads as TGTGCCAGCAGTTTATCAGCAGGGGGCGGATCCCCCGAGCAGTACTTC. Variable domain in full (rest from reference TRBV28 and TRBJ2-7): DVKVTQSSRYLVKRTGEKVFLECVQDMDHENMFWYRQDPGLGLRLIYFSYDVKMKEKGDIPEGYSVSREKKERFSLILESASTNQTSMYLCASSLSAGGGSPEQYFGPGTRLTVT.

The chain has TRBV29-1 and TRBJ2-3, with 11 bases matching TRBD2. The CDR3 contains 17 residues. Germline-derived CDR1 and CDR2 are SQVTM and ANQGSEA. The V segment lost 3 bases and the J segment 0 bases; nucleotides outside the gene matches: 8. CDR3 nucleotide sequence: TGCAGCGTTGATGCCCTACTAGCGGGGGTTAGCACAGATACGCAGTATTTT. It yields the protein CSVDALLAGVSTDTQYF.

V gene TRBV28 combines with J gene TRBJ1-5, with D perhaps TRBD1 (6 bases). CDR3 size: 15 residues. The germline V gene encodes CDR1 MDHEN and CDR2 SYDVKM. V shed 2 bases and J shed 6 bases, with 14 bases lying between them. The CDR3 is CASSLPTGWGQPQHF. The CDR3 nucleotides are TGTGCCAGCAGTTTACCCACAGGGTGGGGTCAGCCCCAGCATTTT.

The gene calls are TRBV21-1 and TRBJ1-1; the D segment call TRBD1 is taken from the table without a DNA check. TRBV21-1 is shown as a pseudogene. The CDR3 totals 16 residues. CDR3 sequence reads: CASSNRPSIQNTEAFF. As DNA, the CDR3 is TGTGCCAGCAGCAACAGGCCAAGCATACAGAACACTGAAGCTTTCTTT.

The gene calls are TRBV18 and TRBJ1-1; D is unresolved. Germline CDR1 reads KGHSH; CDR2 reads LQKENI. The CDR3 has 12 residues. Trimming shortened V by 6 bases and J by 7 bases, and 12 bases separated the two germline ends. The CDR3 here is CASSQIGDEAFF. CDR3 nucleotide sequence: TGTGCCAGCTCCCAGATCGGGGATGAAGCTTTCTTT. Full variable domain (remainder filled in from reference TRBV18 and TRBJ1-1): NAGVMQNPRHLVRRRGQEARLRCSPMKGHSHVYWYRQLPEEGLKFMVYLQKENIIDESGMPKERFSAEFPKEGPSILRIQQVVRGDSAAYFCASSQIGDEAFFGQGTRLTVV.

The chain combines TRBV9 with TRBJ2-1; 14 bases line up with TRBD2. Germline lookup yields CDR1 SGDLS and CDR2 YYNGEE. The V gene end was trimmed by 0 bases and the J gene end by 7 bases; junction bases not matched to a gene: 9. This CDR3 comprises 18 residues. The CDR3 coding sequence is TGTGCCAGCAGCGTAGACCTTAGACTAGCGGGGGGGTGGAATGAGCAGTTCTTC. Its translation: CASSVDLRLAGGWNEQFF.

Written as DNA, the CDR3 is TGCGCCAGCAGCTCCGGCCAGGGGGCGCAGGAGCAGTACTTC. Residues: CASSSGQGAQEQYF. The chain joins TRBV5-1 to TRBJ2-7; 8 bases align to TRBD1. Germline CDR1 and CDR2: SGHRS and YFSETQ. The V and J ends lost 3 bases and 7 bases, in that order; junction bases with no gene match: 9. CDR3 length: 14 amino acids.

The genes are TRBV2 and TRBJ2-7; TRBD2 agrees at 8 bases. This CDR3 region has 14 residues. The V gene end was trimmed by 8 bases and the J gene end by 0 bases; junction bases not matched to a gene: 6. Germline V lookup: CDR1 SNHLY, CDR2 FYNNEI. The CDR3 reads CASGMSGSSYEQYF. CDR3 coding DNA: TGTGCCAGCGGAATGAGCGGGAGCTCCTACGAGCAGTACTTC. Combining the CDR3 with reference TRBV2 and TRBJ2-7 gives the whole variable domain EPEVTQTPSHQVTQMGQEVILRCVPISNHLYFYWYRQILGQKVEFLVSFYNNEISEKSEIFDDQFSVERPDGSNFTLKIRSTKLEDSAMYFCASGMSGSSYEQYFGPGTRLTVT.

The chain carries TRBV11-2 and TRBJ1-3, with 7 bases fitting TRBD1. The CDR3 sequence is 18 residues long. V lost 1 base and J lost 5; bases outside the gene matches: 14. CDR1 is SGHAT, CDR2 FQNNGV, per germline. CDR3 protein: CASSLVQTGRSLRNTIYF. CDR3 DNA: TGTGCCAGCAGCTTAGTACAGACAGGGAGAAGTCTAAGAAACACCATATATTTT.

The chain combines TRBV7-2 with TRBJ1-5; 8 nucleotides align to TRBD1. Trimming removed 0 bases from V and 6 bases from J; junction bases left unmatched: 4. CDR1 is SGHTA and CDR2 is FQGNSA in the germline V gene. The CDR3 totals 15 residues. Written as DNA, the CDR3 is TGTGCCAGCAGCTTAGCGGACAGGGACGCTCAGCCCCAGCATTTT. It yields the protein CASSLADRDAQPQHF.

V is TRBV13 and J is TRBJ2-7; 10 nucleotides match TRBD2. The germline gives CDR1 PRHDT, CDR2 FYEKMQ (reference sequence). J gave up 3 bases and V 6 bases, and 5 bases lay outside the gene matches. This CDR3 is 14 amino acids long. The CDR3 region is CASRLAGRSYEQYF. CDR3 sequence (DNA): TGTGCCAGCAGACTAGCGGGGCGCAGCTACGAGCAGTACTTC.

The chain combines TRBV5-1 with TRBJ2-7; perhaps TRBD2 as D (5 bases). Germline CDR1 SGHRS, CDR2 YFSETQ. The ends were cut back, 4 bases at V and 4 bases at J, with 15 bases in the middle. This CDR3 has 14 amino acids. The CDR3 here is CASSPGFDPYEQYF. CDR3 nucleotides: TGCGCCAGCAGCCCGGGATTCGACCCGTACGAGCAGTACTTC. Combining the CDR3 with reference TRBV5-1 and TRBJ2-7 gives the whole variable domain KAGVTQTPRYLIKTRGQQVTLSCSPISGHRSVSWYQQTPGQGLQFLFEYFSETQRNKGNFPGRFSGRQFSNSRSEMNVSTLELGDSALYLCASSPGFDPYEQYFGPGTRLTVT.

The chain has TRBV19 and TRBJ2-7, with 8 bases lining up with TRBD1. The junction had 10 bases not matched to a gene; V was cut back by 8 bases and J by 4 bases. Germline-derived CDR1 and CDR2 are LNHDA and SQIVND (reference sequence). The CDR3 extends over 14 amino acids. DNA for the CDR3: TGTGCCAGTTCGAAGTCAGGGGGCCAGTACGAGCAGTACTTC. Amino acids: CASSKSGGQYEQYF.

CDR3 sequence reads: CAWKVRARNIQYF. The CDR3 nucleotides read TGTGCCTGGAAGGTCAGGGCGCGGAACATTCAGTACTTC. The V gene is TRBV30, the J gene TRBJ2-4; D possibly corresponds to TRBD1 (5 bases). Between the trimmed V and J ends, which lost 4 bases and 7 bases, there was a span of 14 bases. Germline-derived CDR1 and CDR2 are GTSNPN and SVGIG (reference sequence). This CDR3 is built from 13 residues.

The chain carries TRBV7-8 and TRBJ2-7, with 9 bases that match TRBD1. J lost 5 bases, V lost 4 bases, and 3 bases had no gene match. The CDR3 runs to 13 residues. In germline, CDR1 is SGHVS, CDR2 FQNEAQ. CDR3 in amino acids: CASSSDRGDEQYF. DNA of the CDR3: TGTGCCAGCAGCTCGGACAGGGGCGACGAGCAGTACTTC. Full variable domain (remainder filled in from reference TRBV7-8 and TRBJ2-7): GAGVSQSPRYKVAKRGQDVALRCDPISGHVSLFWYQQALGQGPEFLTYFQNEAQLDKSGLPSDRFFAERPEGSVSTLKIQRTQQEDSAVYLCASSSDRGDEQYFGPGTRLTVT.

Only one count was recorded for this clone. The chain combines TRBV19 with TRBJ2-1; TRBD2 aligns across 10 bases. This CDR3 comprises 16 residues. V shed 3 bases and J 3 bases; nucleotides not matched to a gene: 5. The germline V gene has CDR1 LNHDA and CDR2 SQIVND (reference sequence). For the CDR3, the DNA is TGTGCCAGTAGTATTTGGGCTAGCGGGAGCTACAATGAGCAGTTCTTC. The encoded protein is CASSIWASGSYNEQFF.

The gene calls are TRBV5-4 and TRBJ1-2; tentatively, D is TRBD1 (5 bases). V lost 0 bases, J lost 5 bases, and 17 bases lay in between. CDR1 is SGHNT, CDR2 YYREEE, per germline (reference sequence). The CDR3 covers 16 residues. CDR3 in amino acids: CASSLGGRAQGYGYTF. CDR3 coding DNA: TGTGCCAGCAGCTTGGGGGGCAGGGCGCAAGGATATGGCTACACCTTC. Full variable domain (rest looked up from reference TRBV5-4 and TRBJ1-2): ETGVTQSPTHLIKTRGQQVTLRCSSQSGHNTVSWYQQALGQGPQFIFQYYREEENGRGNFPPRFSGLQFPNYSSELNVNALELDDSALYLCASSLGGRAQGYGYTFGSGTRLTVV.

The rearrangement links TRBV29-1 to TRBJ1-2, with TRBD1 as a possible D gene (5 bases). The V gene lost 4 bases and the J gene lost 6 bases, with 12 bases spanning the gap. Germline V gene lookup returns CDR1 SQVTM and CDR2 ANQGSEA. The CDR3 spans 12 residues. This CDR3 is CSVARTWDGYTF. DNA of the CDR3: TGCAGCGTTGCGCGGACATGGGATGGCTACACCTTC.